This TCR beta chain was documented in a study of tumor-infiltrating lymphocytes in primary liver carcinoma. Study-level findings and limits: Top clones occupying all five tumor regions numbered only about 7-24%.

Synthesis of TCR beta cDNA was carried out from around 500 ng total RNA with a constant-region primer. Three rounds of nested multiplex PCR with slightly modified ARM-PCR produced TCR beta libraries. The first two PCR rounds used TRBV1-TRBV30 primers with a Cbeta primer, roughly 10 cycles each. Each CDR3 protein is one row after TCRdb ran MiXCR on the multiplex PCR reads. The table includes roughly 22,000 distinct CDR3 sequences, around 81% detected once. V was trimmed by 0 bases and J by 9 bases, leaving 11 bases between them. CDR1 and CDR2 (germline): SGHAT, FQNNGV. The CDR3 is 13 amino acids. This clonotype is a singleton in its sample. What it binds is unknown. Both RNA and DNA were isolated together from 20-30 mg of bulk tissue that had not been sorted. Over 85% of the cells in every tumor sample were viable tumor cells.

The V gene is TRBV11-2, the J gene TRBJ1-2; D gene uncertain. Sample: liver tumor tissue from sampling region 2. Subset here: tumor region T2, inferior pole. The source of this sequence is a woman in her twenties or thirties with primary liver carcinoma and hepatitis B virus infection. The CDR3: CASSLEGKYSYTF. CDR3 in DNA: TGTGCCAGCAGCTTAGAGGGGAAGTATAGCTACACCTTC.